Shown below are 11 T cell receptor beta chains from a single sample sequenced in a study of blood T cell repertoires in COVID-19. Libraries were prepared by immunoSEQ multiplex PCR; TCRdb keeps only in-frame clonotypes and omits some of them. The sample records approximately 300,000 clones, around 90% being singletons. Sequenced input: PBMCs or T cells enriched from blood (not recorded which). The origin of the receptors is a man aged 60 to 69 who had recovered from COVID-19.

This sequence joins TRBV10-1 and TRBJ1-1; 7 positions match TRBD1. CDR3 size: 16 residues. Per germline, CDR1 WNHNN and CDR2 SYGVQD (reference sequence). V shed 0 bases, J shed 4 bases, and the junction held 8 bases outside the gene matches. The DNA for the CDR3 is TGCGCCAGCAGTGAGTCTTTAGGGGGCAGGTCCACTGAAGCTTTCTTT. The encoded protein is CASSESLGGRSTEAFF.

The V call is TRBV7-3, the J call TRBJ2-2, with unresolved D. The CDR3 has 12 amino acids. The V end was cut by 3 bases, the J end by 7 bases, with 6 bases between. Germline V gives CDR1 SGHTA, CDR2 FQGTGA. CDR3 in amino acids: CASSFPGGELFF. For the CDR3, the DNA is TGTGCCAGCAGCTTCCCGGGCGGGGAGCTGTTTTTT.

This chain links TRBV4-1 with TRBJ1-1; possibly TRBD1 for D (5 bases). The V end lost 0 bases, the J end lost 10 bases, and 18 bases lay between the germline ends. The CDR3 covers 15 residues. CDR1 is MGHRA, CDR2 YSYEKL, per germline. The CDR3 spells CASSQDRGRVLGAFF. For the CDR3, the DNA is TGCGCCAGCAGCCAAGATAGGGGTAGGGTTCTCGGAGCTTTCTTT.

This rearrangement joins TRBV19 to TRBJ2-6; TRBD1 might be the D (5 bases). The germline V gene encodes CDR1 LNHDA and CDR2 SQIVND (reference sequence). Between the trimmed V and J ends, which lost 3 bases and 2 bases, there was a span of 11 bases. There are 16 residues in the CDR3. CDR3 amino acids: CASSISGAPGANVLTF. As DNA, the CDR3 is TGTGCCAGTAGTATCTCTGGGGCTCCTGGGGCCAACGTCCTGACTTTC.

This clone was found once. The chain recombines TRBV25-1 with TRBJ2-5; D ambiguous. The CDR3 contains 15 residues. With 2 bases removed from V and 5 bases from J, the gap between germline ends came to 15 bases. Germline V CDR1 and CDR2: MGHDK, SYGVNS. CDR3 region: CASSEGQVLHETQYF. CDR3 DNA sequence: TGTGCCAGCAGTGAAGGTCAGGTTCTACACGAGACCCAGTACTTC.

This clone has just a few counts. As DNA, the CDR3 is TGTGCCACCAGTGATCCCCGGGACGGACTAGAAGCTTTCTTT. This encodes CATSDPRDGLEAFF. The V gene is TRBV24-1, the J gene TRBJ1-1, with D possibly matching TRBD1 (5 bases). V shed 3 bases and J shed 8 bases, with 15 bases lying between them. The CDR3 runs to 14 residues. Germline assignment: CDR1 KGHDR and CDR2 SFDVKD.

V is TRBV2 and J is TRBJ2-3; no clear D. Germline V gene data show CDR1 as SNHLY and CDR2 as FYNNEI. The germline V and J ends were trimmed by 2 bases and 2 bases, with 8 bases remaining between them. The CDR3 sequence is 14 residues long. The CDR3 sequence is CASSEIQPTDTQYF. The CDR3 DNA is TGTGCCAGCAGTGAAATACAACCCACAGATACGCAGTATTTT. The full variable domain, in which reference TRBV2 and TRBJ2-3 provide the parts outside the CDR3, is EPEVTQTPSHQVTQMGQEVILRCVPISNHLYFYWYRQILGQKVEFLVSFYNNEISEKSEIFDDQFSVERPDGSNFTLKIRSTKLEDSAMYFCASSEIQPTDTQYFGPGTRLTVL.

In DNA, the CDR3 is TGTGCCAGCAGCTTAGGGGGTCTAGCGGGAGCAAATGAGCAGTTCTTC. The encoded protein is CASSLGGLAGANEQFF. The rearrangement joins TRBV7-9 to TRBJ2-1; 10 bases fit TRBD2. The CDR3 contains 16 residues. With V trimmed by 1 base and J by 7 bases, 7 bases remained unmatched. In germline, CDR1 is SEHNR, CDR2 FQNEAQ (reference sequence).

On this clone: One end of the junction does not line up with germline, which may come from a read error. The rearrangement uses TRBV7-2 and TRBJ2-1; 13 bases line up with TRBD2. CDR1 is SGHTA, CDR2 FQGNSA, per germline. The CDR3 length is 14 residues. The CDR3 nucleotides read TGTGCCAGCAGCTTGCCGGGACTAGCGGGGATGGGGATCTTC. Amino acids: CASSLPGLAGMGIF.

The CDR3 loop reads CASSEAPGTGAHEQYF. CDR3 sequence (DNA): TGTGCCAGCAGTGAAGCGCCCGGGACAGGGGCCCACGAGCAGTACTTC. The chain couples TRBV6-1 to TRBJ2-7; 10 bases fit TRBD1. The germline gives CDR1 MNHNS, CDR2 SASEGT. Trimming took 0 bases from V and 5 from J; bases not matched to a gene: 7. The length of the CDR3 is 16 residues.

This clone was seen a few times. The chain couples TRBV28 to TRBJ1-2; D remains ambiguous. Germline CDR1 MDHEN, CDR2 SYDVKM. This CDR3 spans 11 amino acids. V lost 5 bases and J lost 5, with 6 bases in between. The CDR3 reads CASSHRYGYTF. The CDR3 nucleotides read TGTGCCAGCAGTCACCGGTATGGCTACACCTTC.